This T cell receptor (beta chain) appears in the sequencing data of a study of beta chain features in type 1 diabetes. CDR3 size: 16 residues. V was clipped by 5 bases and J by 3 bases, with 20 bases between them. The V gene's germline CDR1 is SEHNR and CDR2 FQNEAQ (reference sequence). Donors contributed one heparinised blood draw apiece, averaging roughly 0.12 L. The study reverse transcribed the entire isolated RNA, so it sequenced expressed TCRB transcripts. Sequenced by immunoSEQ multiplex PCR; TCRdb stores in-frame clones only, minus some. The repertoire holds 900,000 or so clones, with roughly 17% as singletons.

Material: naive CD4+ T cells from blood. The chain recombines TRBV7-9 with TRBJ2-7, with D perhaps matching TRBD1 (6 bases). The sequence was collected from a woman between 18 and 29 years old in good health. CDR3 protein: CASSHHSGTPNYEQYF. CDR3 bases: TGTGCCAGCAGCCACCATTCTGGGACACCCAACTACGAGCAGTACTTC.